These 28 T cell receptor delta chains were sequenced from one sample in a study of delta chains in infants with herpesvirus infections. TCR cDNA was made from PBMC RNA with gamma- and delta-chain-specific primers. With CATT, TCRdb re-called clones from the RT-PCR reads. Found here are over a thousand delta-chain clones, 25% to 35% of them singletons; the top ten hold 5.5% to 7.5%. The material sequenced was peripheral blood, taken at time point 1 of longitudinal follow-up. Receptor source: a human donor who was a Ugandan infant, either HIV-exposed or HIV-unexposed (not recorded which).

This clone is classed as large (0.1 to 1%). Other DNA sequences in the same sample also yield this CDR3. The chain links TRDV1 to TRDJ1; 10 bases are a match to TRDD3. Germline trimming cut 4 bases from V and 2 bases from J; bases unmatched to any gene: 16. Germline-derived CDR1 and CDR2 are TSWWSYY and QGS. The CDR3 extends over 19 amino acids. The CDR3 sequence is CALGASFLLLGDGTDKLIF. Written as DNA, the CDR3 is TGTGCTCTTGGGGCTTCCTTCCTGCTACTGGGGGATGGAACCGATAAACTCATCTTT.

This clone is classed as large. The gene calls are TRDV2 and TRDJ1; TRDD3 aligns across 10 bases. The CDR3 loop spans 15 amino acids. V dropped 3 bases and J dropped 8; count of bases not matched to a gene: 11. The germline gives CDR1 GEAIGNYY, CDR2 EKD. The CDR3 coding sequence is TGTGCCTGTGACCCGGTACGCACTGGGGGATCAAAACTCATCTTT. As protein: CACDPVRTGGSKLIF.

The chain carries TRDV1 and TRDJ1, with 12 bases identical to TRDD3. V dropped 0 bases and J dropped 5; count of bases not matched to a gene: 13. Germline V gene lookup returns CDR1 TSWWSYY and CDR2 QGS. The CDR3 spans 19 residues. The CDR3 coding sequence is TGTGCTCTTGGGGAACTCCGGTTGATAACCCTGGGGGATACGGATAAACTCATCTTT. Translating gives CALGELRLITLGDTDKLIF.

This clone rates as large. This rearrangement joins TRDV3 to TRDJ1; 7 positions match TRDD3. The CDR3 contains 14 residues. V gave up 1 base and J gave up 0 bases; unmatched junction bases: 5. CDR1 is TVYSNPD and CDR2 is GDNSRS in the germline V gene (reference sequence). CDR3 coding DNA: TGTGCCTTTACTGGGGGGAGATACACCGATAAACTCATCTTT. Amino acids: CAFTGGRYTDKLIF.

As concerns this clone: Since a far larger clone is one base different, this is likely a read error. In the same sample, other DNA sequences code for this CDR3. The rearrangement links TRDV2 to TRDJ3; 13 bases are shared with TRDD3. The CDR3 length is 20 residues. V dropped 0 bases and J dropped 0; count of bases not matched to a gene: 4. CDR1 GEAIGNYY and CDR2 EKD come from the germline V gene. The CDR3 DNA reads as TGTGCCTGTGACACCGTACTGGGGGATACGGGCTCCTGGGACACCCGACAGATGTTTTTC. The encoded protein is CACDTVLGDTGSWDTRQMFF.

This clone is large within its sample. The same CDR3 can be traced to other DNA sequences in this sample. The CDR3 is CACDTGGYSWDTRQMFF. CDR3 DNA: TGTGCCTGTGACACTGGGGGATACTCCTGGGACACCCGACAGATGTTTTTC. This chain connects TRDV2 to TRDJ3, with TRDD3 matching over 9 bases. Germline assignment: CDR1 GEAIGNYY and CDR2 EKD. The length of the CDR3 is 17 residues. V lost 1 base, J lost 0 bases, and 0 bases stayed unmatched.

This rearrangement joins TRDV1 to TRDJ1, with D perhaps matching TRDD2 (6 bases). This CDR3 has 19 residues. CDR1 is TSWWSYY, CDR2 QGS, per germline. V was trimmed by 5 bases and J by 2 bases, leaving 27 bases between them. The CDR3 sequence: CALGSNSFFLGKITDKLIF. The CDR3 DNA reads as TGTGCTCTTGGGAGCAATTCCTTCTTCCTGGGAAAAATAACCGATAAACTCATCTTT.

By frequency in the sample, this clone is large (0.1 to 1%). The J gene is TRDJ3, the V gene TRDV2, with 7 bases lining up with TRDD3. Germline loops: CDR1 GEAIGNYY, CDR2 EKD. There are 18 residues in the CDR3. Trimming removed 0 bases from V and 0 bases from J; junction bases left unmatched: 4. DNA for the CDR3: TGTGCCTGTGACACCTGGGGGAGTGACTCCTGGGACACCCGACAGATGTTTTTC. It yields the protein CACDTWGSDSWDTRQMFF.

This clone occurred once. A much larger clone lies a single base off, so this may be a read error. The chain employs TRDV1 and TRDJ1; the match to TRDD1 covers 7 bases. CDR1 TSWWSYY and CDR2 QGS come from the germline V gene. Trimming cost V 2 bases and J 2 bases; bases outside gene matches: 20. This CDR3 spans 20 amino acids. The chain's CDR3 is CALGEKIVRLGIRGTDKLIF. CDR3 bases: TGTGCTCTTGGGGAAAAAATAGTAAGGCTCGGCATACGGGGAACCGATAAACTCATCTTT.

The rearrangement uses TRDV1 and TRDJ1, with D maybe TRDD2 (5 bases). Germline V gene lookup returns CDR1 TSWWSYY and CDR2 QGS. V shed 1 base and J shed 0 bases, with 21 bases lying between them. This CDR3 comprises 19 residues. The CDR3 region is CALGEPLRFRPTYTDKLIF. The DNA of the CDR3 is TGTGCTCTTGGGGAACCCCTCCGCTTCCGGCCGACCTACACCGATAAACTCATCTTT.

This clone is medium-sized (0.01 to 0.1%). The chain employs TRDV1 and TRDJ1; 8 bases align to TRDD3. Germline V gene data show CDR1 as TSWWSYY and CDR2 as QGS. V was pared by 4 bases and J by 5 bases, with 18 bases of the junction left unmatched. The length of the CDR3 is 18 residues. In DNA form, the CDR3 reads TGTGCTCTTGGGGTCCCGCGACGTGTACTGGGGGCTGAAGATAAACTCATCTTT. This codes for CALGVPRRVLGAEDKLIF.

Concerning this clone itself: Since a much larger clone is just one base distant, this may be a read error. The genes are TRDV1 and TRDJ1, with a weak D call TRDD3 (6 bases). Germline CDR1 and CDR2: TSWWSYY and QGS. This CDR3 is 20 amino acids long. CDR3 sequence reads: CAPGERRYLISGQRPDKLIF. CDR3 nucleotides: TGTGCTCCTGGGGAACGGCGGTATCTTATCTCGGGGCAACGTCCCGATAAACTCATCTTT.

This clone is termed large. Other DNA sequences of this sample code for an identical CDR3. This chain uses TRDV2 with TRDJ2, with 8 bases fitting TRDD3. Germline V lookup: CDR1 GEAIGNYY, CDR2 EKD. Trimming removed 2 bases from V and 5 bases from J; junction bases left unmatched: 3. The CDR3 spans 14 residues. The CDR3 loop is CACDILGDTAQLFF. The DNA for the CDR3 is TGTGCCTGTGACATCTTGGGGGATACAGCACAACTCTTCTTT.

The rearrangement uses TRAV36/DV7 and TRDJ3; D might be TRDD3 (6 bases). Trimming cost V 4 bases and J 2 bases, with 25 bases left between them. Germline assignment: CDR1 VTNFRS and CDR2 LTSSGIE (reference sequence). This CDR3 has 20 residues. The CDR3 nucleotides read TGTGCTGTGAGGGGATTGAGTTTGGGGATCTCGACCTGGGACACCCGACAGATGTTTTTC. Its protein product is CAVRGLSLGISTWDTRQMFF.

CDR3 coding DNA: TGTGCTCTTGGGGAACTCCCAGTACTGGGGGATAAAAGTCCCGATAAACTCATCTTT. Its protein is CALGELPVLGDKSPDKLIF. The chain is built from TRDV1 and TRDJ1; 11 bases line up with TRDD3. Germline CDR1 TSWWSYY, CDR2 QGS. This CDR3 region has 19 residues. After removal of 0 bases from V and 3 bases from J, the junction contained 12 bases not matched to a gene.

This clone counts as medium-sized (0.01 to 0.1%). The chain carries TRAV38-2/DV8 and TRDJ1; no reliable D call. Germline CDR1 TSESDYY, CDR2 QEAYKQQN. This CDR3 is built from 10 residues. V gave up 10 bases and J gave up 8 bases, with 12 bases separating them. The CDR3: CAKTCLKLIF. DNA for the CDR3: TGTGCTAAAACTTGCCTCAAACTCATCTTT.

The rearrangement uses TRDV1 and TRDJ1; TRDD3 is a possible D gene (6 bases). The CDR3 spans 17 residues. Per germline, CDR1 TSWWSYY and CDR2 QGS. Trimming left V 0 bases short and J 0 bases short, with 14 bases between. The CDR3 reads CALGELGAGAYTDKLIF. DNA for the CDR3: TGTGCTCTTGGGGAACTCGGGGCTGGGGCGTACACCGATAAACTCATCTTT.

This clone is medium-sized (0.01 to 0.1%) in the sample. This chain uses TRDV2 with TRDJ3; 9 nucleotides agree with TRDD3. J was trimmed by 0 bases and V by 2 bases; bases with no gene match: 13. CDR3 length: 21 amino acids. Germline-derived CDR1 and CDR2 are GEAIGNYY and EKD. For the CDR3, the DNA is TGTGCCTGTGACAAAGTACTGGGGGAGCCCCAAAGCTCCTGGGACACCCGACAGATGTTTTTC. This gives the protein CACDKVLGEPQSSWDTRQMFF.

The chain couples TRDV1 to TRDJ1, with unresolved D. The V end lost 4 bases, the J end lost 7 bases, and 7 bases lay between the germline ends. The germline V gene has CDR1 TSWWSYY and CDR2 QGS. CDR3 length: 11 residues. CDR3 residues: CALGGRLKLIF. The CDR3 region has the DNA TGTGCTCTTGGGGGGCGGCTTAAACTCATCTTT.

Details on this clone: A much larger clone sits a single nucleotide away, making a read error possible. This chain joins TRDV1 and TRDJ1, with TRDD3 matching over 9 bases. The germline V gene has CDR1 TSWWSYY and CDR2 QGS. V was clipped by 0 bases and J by 8 bases; unmatched bases: 19. The CDR3 contains 19 residues. The CDR3 protein is CALGELITMGIRPKRKLIF. The CDR3 coding sequence is TGTGCTCTTGGGGAACTAATTACGATGGGGATACGACCGAAACGAAAACTCATCTTT.

In regard to this clone: This could be a read error, since a much larger clone is one nucleotide away. The sample carries other DNA sequences with the same CDR3. The genes are TRDV1 and TRDJ1; 9 bases match TRDD3. The germline gives CDR1 TSWWSYY, CDR2 QGS. The CDR3 is 20 amino acids. The V segment lost 6 bases and the J segment 0 bases; nucleotides outside the gene matches: 20. The CDR3 DNA reads TGTGCTCTTGGACCTCCTAACGACTGGGGGAAGGTAAGGTACACCGATAAACTCATCTTT. This translates into CALGPPNDWGKVRYTDKLIF.

This clone occurred a few times. The J gene is TRDJ1, while no V gene call was made; the table names TRDD3, a call not compared with the DNA. This CDR3 is 14 amino acids long. This CDR3 reads CSVLGERNTDKLIF. CDR3 in DNA: TGTTCGGTACTGGGGGAGAGAAACACCGATAAACTCATCTTT.

The chain uses TRDV1 and TRDJ2, with TRDD2 matching 7 bases. Per germline, CDR1 TSWWSYY and CDR2 QGS. The V and J ends lost 4 bases and 4 bases, in that order; junction bases with no gene match: 30. The CDR3 is made up of 23 amino acids. CDR3 in amino acids: CALGGPGIPTLYAGTYPTAQLFF. In DNA form, the CDR3 reads TGTGCTCTTGGGGGGCCAGGCATTCCTACACTATACGCTGGGACCTATCCGACAGCACAACTCTTCTTT.

This clone is judged large. The rearrangement links TRDV3 to TRDJ1; 12 bases map to TRDD3. The V segment lost 1 base and the J segment 4 bases; nucleotides outside the gene matches: 16. Per the germline V gene, CDR1 is TVYSNPD and CDR2 is GDNSRS (reference sequence). The CDR3 extends over 18 amino acids. CDR3 loop: CAFIYVLGDTHKNDKLIF. As DNA, the CDR3 is TGTGCCTTTATCTACGTTCTGGGGGATACGCACAAGAACGATAAACTCATCTTT.

Relative to its sample, this clone is large. At the DNA level, this CDR3 is encoded by other sequences in the same sample as well. This chain connects TRAV38-2/DV8 to TRDJ1; 8 bases agree with TRDD2. Looked up from germline, CDR1 is TSESDYY and CDR2 is QEAYKQQN. CDR3 size: 19 residues. V shed 9 bases, J shed 3 bases, and the junction held 25 bases outside the gene matches. CDR3 nucleotide sequence: TGTGCTTGTCTTCCTACGCCCTGCTTATCCCCCTCTTATCCCGATAAACTCATCTTT. Encoded protein: CACLPTPCLSPSYPDKLIF.

Sample share makes this clone medium-sized. The chain has TRDV1 and TRDJ2, with TRDD3 identical over 12 bases. The germline gives CDR1 TSWWSYY, CDR2 QGS. V was clipped by 2 bases and J by 6 bases; unmatched bases: 19. The CDR3 covers 21 residues. The CDR3 here is CALGEFPALWGIRIAAAQLFF. DNA for the CDR3: TGTGCTCTTGGGGAATTTCCCGCCCTCTGGGGGATACGGATTGCAGCAGCACAACTCTTCTTT.

The rearrangement uses TRDV2 and TRDJ2; possible D gene TRDD3, 6 bases. Germline V gives CDR1 GEAIGNYY, CDR2 EKD. V lost 0 bases to trimming and J lost 0 bases, with 7 bases between them. This CDR3 has 15 residues. In DNA, the CDR3 is TGTGCCTGTGACACCGCTGGGGCTTTGACAGCACAACTCTTCTTT. This sequence encodes CACDTAGALTAQLFF.

The chain has TRDV1 and TRDJ1; D gene ambiguous. The V end lost 1 base, the J end lost 5 bases, and 29 bases lay between the germline ends. CDR3 length equals 20 residues. Germline V gene sequence: CDR1 TSWWSYY, CDR2 QGS. In DNA, the CDR3 is TGTGCTCTTGGGGAACACAGGGTTCCCTCCCCGGTCCCCTCTTCTGATAAACTCATCTTT. Protein product: CALGEHRVPSPVPSSDKLIF.